The 27 T cell receptor beta chains below come from one sample, sequenced in a study of blood T cell repertoires in COVID-19. Libraries were prepared by immunoSEQ multiplex PCR; TCRdb keeps only in-frame clonotypes and omits some of them. The profile shows about 19,000 clones, 75% to 90% of them singletons. Sequenced input: peripheral blood. All receptors come from a human donor in a cohort sampled during active COVID-19.

The V call is TRBV6-2 or TRBV6-3, the J call TRBJ2-5, with 8 positions matching TRBD1. The J segment lost 2 bases and the V segment lost 0 bases, leaving 8 bases of the junction unmatched. The CDR3 runs 17 residues. Per the germline V gene, CDR1 is MNHEY and CDR2 is SVGEGT. CDR3: CASSYSTRGRGQETQYF. The CDR3 DNA reads as TGTGCCAGCAGTTACTCAACCAGGGGGCGAGGACAAGAGACCCAGTACTTC.

The rearrangement joins TRBV30 to TRBJ1-1, with D perhaps TRBD1 (5 bases). The ends were cut back, 3 bases at V and 1 base at J, with 9 bases in the middle. Germline assignment: CDR1 GTSNPN and CDR2 SVGIG (reference sequence). The CDR3 loop spans 13 amino acids. The DNA for the CDR3 is TGTGCCTGGAGCAAACAGGAGAACACTGAAGCTTTCTTT. Its translation is CAWSKQENTEAFF.

The chain employs TRBV5-1 and TRBJ2-7; 7 bases match TRBD2. The CDR3 length is 15 residues. J gave up 4 bases and V 0 bases, and 7 bases lay outside the gene matches. Looked up from germline, CDR1 is SGHRS and CDR2 is YFSETQ. CDR3 coding DNA: TGCGCCAGCAGCTTGGAAGGTGCTAGCGGATACGAGCAGTACTTC. Its translation is CASSLEGASGYEQYF.

This chain's CDR3 is CASSPPGGRKDTQYF. The CDR3 nucleotides read TGTGCCAGCTCACCACCGGGGGGGCGCAAGGATACGCAGTATTTT. The gene calls are TRBV18 and TRBJ2-3; perhaps TRBD2 as D (7 bases). The germline gives CDR1 KGHSH, CDR2 LQKENI. This CDR3 has 15 amino acids. V was trimmed by 0 bases and J by 6 bases, leaving 13 bases between them.

This chain joins TRBV28 and TRBJ2-7; 11 nucleotides agree with TRBD2. V was pared by 4 bases and J by 2 bases, with 7 bases of the junction left unmatched. The CDR3 has 16 residues. Germline V lookup: CDR1 MDHEN, CDR2 SYDVKM. CDR3 nucleotide sequence: TGTGCCAGCAGTTACCCCGAGACTAGCGGGACCTACGAGCAGTACTTC. Translated, it gives CASSYPETSGTYEQYF.

The chain joins TRBV3-1 (or the pseudogene TRBV3-2) to TRBJ1-5, with D hard to call. CDR1 and CDR2 from the germline V gene are LGHDT and YNNKEL (reference sequence). CDR3 length equals 14 residues. Trimming removed 1 base at V and 9 bases at J, with 13 bases between. Written as DNA, the CDR3 is TGTGCCAGCAGCCAAGGAGGCTCCTCTGGGCCCCAGCATTTT. Amino acid sequence: CASSQGGSSGPQHF.

The chain links TRBV5-5 to TRBJ2-4; 12 bases line up with TRBD2. CDR1 and CDR2 (germline): SGHKS, YYEKEE (reference sequence). This CDR3 has 16 amino acids. J gave up 6 bases and V 0 bases, and 4 bases lay outside the gene matches. The DNA for the CDR3 is TGTGCCAGCAGCTTGGAACCGACTAGCGGGAGAAACATTCAGTACTTC. It yields the protein CASSLEPTSGRNIQYF. Full variable domain (remainder filled in from reference TRBV5-5 and TRBJ2-4): DAGVTQSPTHLIKTRGQQVTLRCSPISGHKSVSWYQQVLGQGPQFIFQYYEKEERGRGNFPDRFSARQFPNYSSELNVNALLLGDSALYLCASSLEPTSGRNIQYFGAGTRLSVL.

The chain joins TRBV9 to TRBJ1-2; 8 nucleotides agree with TRBD1. The junction had 12 bases not matched to a gene; V was cut back by 3 bases and J by 5 bases. This CDR3 spans 16 amino acids. The germline V gene has CDR1 SGDLS and CDR2 YYNGEE. The CDR3 spells CASSARSGQGVYGYTF. The DNA for the CDR3 is TGTGCCAGCAGCGCACGCTCCGGACAGGGAGTTTATGGCTACACCTTC.

Comments on this clone: The junction departs from germline at one end; a sequencing error may be responsible. CDR3 sequence: CATSSPSEDLSF. The DNA for the CDR3 is TGTGCCACCAGCAGTCCCTCGGAGGATTTGAGCTTC. The chain links TRBV15 to TRBJ2-7, with D perhaps matching TRBD2 (5 bases). This CDR3 has 12 residues. Germline V gives CDR1 LNHNV, CDR2 YYDKDF (reference sequence).

V usage is TRBV6-6 and J usage is TRBJ2-1; TRBD2 matches 10 bases. J gave up 2 bases and V 6 bases, and 7 bases lay outside the gene matches. This CDR3 spans 16 amino acids. In germline, CDR1 is MNHNY, CDR2 SVGAGI (reference sequence). This CDR3 reads CASRDRAGGPYNEQFF. CDR3 sequence (DNA): TGTGCCAGCAGGGACCGAGCGGGAGGGCCCTACAATGAGCAGTTCTTC.

V and J are TRBV18 and TRBJ1-2; 7 nucleotides align to TRBD1. Germline CDR1 is KGHSH and CDR2 is LQKENI. V was clipped by 2 bases and J by 6 bases; unmatched bases: 6. CDR3 size: 14 residues. For the CDR3, the DNA is TGTGCCAGCTCACCAGAGGCAGGGGGGAATGGCTACACCTTC. Translated: CASSPEAGGNGYTF.

The CDR3 DNA reads TGTGCCAGCAGCCCAAACAGGCTAGGTCAGCCCCAGCATTTT. Translated, it gives CASSPNRLGQPQHF. The genes are TRBV9 and TRBJ1-5; D is possibly TRBD1 (5 bases). CDR3 size: 14 residues. Between the trimmed V and J ends, which lost 4 bases and 6 bases, there was a span of 14 bases. Germline CDR1 and CDR2: SGDLS and YYNGEE.

This chain connects TRBV10-3 to TRBJ2-7, with 11 bases identical to TRBD1. J lost 3 bases, V lost 3 bases, and 1 base had no gene match. The CDR3 length is 14 residues. Germline V CDR1 and CDR2: ENHRY, SYGVKD. The CDR3 DNA sequence: TGTGCCATCAGTGACGGGACAGGGGGCTACGAGCAGTACTTC. This codes for CAISDGTGGYEQYF.

This clone was seen a handful of times. V and J are TRBV10-1 and TRBJ2-2, with 9 bases aligning to TRBD1. Germline V gene data show CDR1 as WNHNN and CDR2 as SYGVQD (reference sequence). The CDR3 has 13 residues. After removal of 8 bases from V and 4 bases from J, the junction contained 2 bases not matched to a gene. CDR3 region: CASGGQGTGELFF. As DNA, the CDR3 is TGCGCCAGCGGGGGACAGGGCACCGGGGAGCTGTTTTTT.

The rearrangement uses TRBV28 and TRBJ2-7; D is undetermined. V was trimmed by 7 bases and J by 2 bases, leaving 12 bases between them. The CDR3 length is 13 residues. Germline V gene data show CDR1 as MDHEN and CDR2 as SYDVKM. The CDR3, as DNA: TGTGCCAGCAACCTGAATCCTACCTACGAGCAGTACTTC. Amino acids: CASNLNPTYEQYF.

The genes are TRBV5-6 and TRBJ2-6; D remains unclear. The V and J ends lost 2 bases and 3 bases respectively, with 3 bases between them. Germline loops: CDR1 SGHDT, CDR2 YYEEEE. This CDR3 spans 13 amino acids. CDR3 protein: CASSFGGANVLTF. The CDR3 DNA reads TGTGCCAGCAGCTTCGGTGGGGCCAACGTCCTGACTTTC. Based on the CDR3 plus reference TRBV5-6 and TRBJ2-6, the full variable domain is DAGVTQSPTHLIKTRGQQVTLRCSPKSGHDTVSWYQQALGQGPQFIFQYYEEEERQRGNFPDRFSGHQFPNYSSELNVNALLLGDSALYLCASSFGGANVLTFGAGSRLTVL.

The chain uses TRBV19 and TRBJ2-3; D call uncertain. The CDR3 has 16 amino acids. Germline assignment: CDR1 LNHDA and CDR2 SQIVND (reference sequence). Trimming took off 3 bases at V and 6 bases at J, with 19 bases between the two ends. CDR3 sequence (DNA): TGTGCCAGTAGTATTAGTAGCTCCCTAATATCGGATACGCAGTATTTT. It translates to CASSISSSLISDTQYF.

This sequence joins TRBV5-6 and TRBJ2-4; 8 positions agree with TRBD2. The junction had 18 bases not matched to a gene; V was cut back by 2 bases and J by 8 bases. This CDR3 region has 18 residues. Germline CDR1 reads SGHDT; CDR2 reads YYEEEE. The DNA of the CDR3 is TGTGCCAGCAGCTTACCTCCGGGACTAGGATCCCTTTCGGACATTCAGTACTTC. Translation gives CASSLPPGLGSLSDIQYF. The whole variable domain, filled in from reference TRBV5-6 and TRBJ2-4, reads DAGVTQSPTHLIKTRGQQVTLRCSPKSGHDTVSWYQQALGQGPQFIFQYYEEEERQRGNFPDRFSGHQFPNYSSELNVNALLLGDSALYLCASSLPPGLGSLSDIQYFGAGTRLSVL.

The V call is TRBV18, the J call TRBJ2-5, with D tentatively TRBD2 (5 bases). The CDR3 is 13 amino acids. CDR1 KGHSH and CDR2 LQKENI come from the germline V gene. V lost 6 bases to trimming and J lost 2 bases, with 10 bases between them. CDR3: CASSSSGQETQYF. The CDR3 DNA is TGTGCCAGCTCGTCCAGCGGACAAGAGACCCAGTACTTC.

The chain links TRBV5-1 to TRBJ2-7; the D is unclear. The V end was cut by 0 bases, the J end by 7 bases, with 11 bases between. This CDR3 comprises 13 residues. Germline lookup yields CDR1 SGHRS and CDR2 YFSETQ. CDR3 bases: TGCGCCAGCAGCTTGGATTACACTATAGAGCAGTACTTC. Translated, it gives CASSLDYTIEQYF.

CDR3 sequence (DNA): TGTGCCAGCAGGGCTAGCCACAATGAGCAGTTCTTC. Translation gives CASRASHNEQFF. The chain is built from TRBV27 and TRBJ2-1, with D perhaps matching TRBD2 (5 bases). The V end lost 6 bases, the J end lost 5 bases, and 8 bases lay between the germline ends. This CDR3 has 12 residues. Germline V lookup: CDR1 MNHEY, CDR2 SMNVEV (reference sequence).

This chain links TRBV18 with TRBJ2-3; D might be TRBD2 (5 bases). The CDR3 sequence is 14 residues long. Between the trimmed V and J ends, which lost 3 bases and 4 bases, there was a span of 11 bases. CDR1 is KGHSH and CDR2 is LQKENI in the germline V gene. The DNA for the CDR3 is TGTGCCAGCTCACCCCAGGCTAGCCCAGATACGCAGTATTTT. Its translation is CASSPQASPDTQYF.

The chain has TRBV3-1 (or the pseudogene TRBV3-2) and TRBJ1-1, with 8 bases lining up with TRBD1. Per the germline V gene, CDR1 is LGHDT and CDR2 is YNNKEL (reference sequence). The CDR3 length is 17 residues. V dropped 3 bases and J dropped 11; count of bases not matched to a gene: 20. CDR3 sequence reads: CASSQIPSLAGGGFAFF. The CDR3 DNA reads as TGTGCCAGCAGCCAGATCCCCTCCCTTGCAGGGGGCGGTTTTGCTTTCTTT.

The V gene is TRBV6-1, the J gene TRBJ2-5; 10 bases fit TRBD2. This CDR3 is built from 17 residues. In germline, CDR1 is MNHNS, CDR2 SASEGT. With V trimmed by 3 bases and J by 7 bases, 14 bases remained unmatched. In DNA form, the CDR3 reads TGTGCCAGCAGTGATGACTACGTAGCGGGAGGCTTGGGGACCCAGTACTTC. Translation gives CASSDDYVAGGLGTQYF.

The rearrangement uses TRBV9 and TRBJ2-3; D is unclear. The V and J ends lost 0 bases and 5 bases respectively, with 7 bases between them. There are 13 residues in the CDR3. Germline lookup yields CDR1 SGDLS and CDR2 YYNGEE. The CDR3 here is CASSVDSGDTQYF. The CDR3 DNA reads as TGTGCCAGCAGCGTAGACTCCGGAGATACGCAGTATTTT.

The chain combines TRBV25-1 with TRBJ2-5, with D tentatively TRBD1 (6 bases). CDR3 length equals 17 residues. Germline V gene data show CDR1 as MGHDK and CDR2 as SYGVNS. Trimming pared 3 bases from V and 2 bases from J, leaving 19 bases between. The CDR3 DNA sequence: TGTGCCAGCAGTGACAACCCCCTAGGACAGTCGCAAGAGACCCAGTACTTC. It encodes CASSDNPLGQSQETQYF.

This clone is medium-sized within its sample. This chain joins TRBV6-4 and TRBJ2-1; 8 bases are a match to TRBD2. Germline V gene lookup returns CDR1 MRHNA and CDR2 SNTAGT. The CDR3 is 16 amino acids. J was trimmed by 0 bases and V by 0 bases; bases with no gene match: 1. This chain's CDR3 is CASSDSSGSSYNEQFF. The CDR3 DNA reads as TGTGCCAGCAGTGACTCGAGCGGGAGCTCCTACAATGAGCAGTTCTTC.